This T cell receptor beta chain was sequenced for a study of OX40 agonist ivuxolimab in advanced cancers. Background on the study: Patients were around 83% male with ages roughly 20 to 85, mean about 60. Partial responses were observed in three patients, of whom one had hepatocellular carcinoma and two had cutaneous melanoma.

The V segment lost 2 bases and the J segment 3 bases; nucleotides outside the gene matches: 7. Germline CDR1 and CDR2: LNHDA and SQIVND (reference sequence). This CDR3 contains 16 residues. Study-wide results and caveats: With doses of 0.1 to 3.0 mg/kg, CD4+ and CD8+ blood T cells had undergone clonal expansion by week 6. CD8+ T cells were the subset that, on average, had more expanded clones than CD4+.

Regarding this clone: The antigen is undetermined.

Assay: immunoSEQ multiplex PCR; the TCRdb copy retains only in-frame clones and omits some. Here the sample spans more than 30,000 clones, 88% being singletons. This TCR came from an adult with an advanced solid tumor such as melanoma, head and neck, liver or kidney cancer. The chain recombines TRBV19 with TRBJ2-3; TRBD2 aligns across 8 bases. Source: CD4+ or CD8+ T cells sorted from blood, taken in a trial of the OX40 agonist ivuxolimab. CDR3 nucleotides: TGTGCCAGTAGTATAAGAGCGGGAGATGTGACAGATACGCAGTATTTT. Translation: CASSIRAGDVTDTQYF.